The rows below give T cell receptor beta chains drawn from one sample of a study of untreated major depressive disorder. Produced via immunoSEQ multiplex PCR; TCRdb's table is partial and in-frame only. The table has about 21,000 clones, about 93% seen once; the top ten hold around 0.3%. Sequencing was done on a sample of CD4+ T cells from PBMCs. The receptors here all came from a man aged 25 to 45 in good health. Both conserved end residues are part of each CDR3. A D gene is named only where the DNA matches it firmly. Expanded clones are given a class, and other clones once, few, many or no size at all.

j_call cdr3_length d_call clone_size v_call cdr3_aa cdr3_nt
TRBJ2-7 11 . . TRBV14 CASSAGFFPHF TGTGCCAGCAGCGCAGGGTTTTTCCCTCACTTC
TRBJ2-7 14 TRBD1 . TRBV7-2 CASRITGGAYEQYF TGTGCCAGCAGGATTACAGGGGGCGCGTACGAGCAGTACTTC
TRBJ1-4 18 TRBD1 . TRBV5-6 CASSLVIDRGETNEKLFF TGTGCCAGCAGCTTGGTAATCGACAGGGGAGAAACTAATGAAAAACTGTTTTTT
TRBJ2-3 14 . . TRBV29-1 CSVLVGTNTDTQYF TGCAGCGTTTTGGTTGGGACAAACACAGATACGCAGTATTTT
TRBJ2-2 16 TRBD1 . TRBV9 CASSGGQFYTTGELFF TGTGCCAGCAGCGGGGGACAGTTCTACACTACCGGGGAGCTGTTTTTT
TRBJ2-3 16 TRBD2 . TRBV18 CASSPPGTSGTDTQYF TGTGCCAGCTCACCACCGGGGACTAGCGGCACAGATACGCAGTATTTT
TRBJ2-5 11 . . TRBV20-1 CSASFRGTQYF TGCAGTGCTTCGTTCAGGGGGACCCAGTACTTC
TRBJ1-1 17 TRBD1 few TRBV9 CASSGQLTGGEDTEAFF TGTGCCAGCAGCGGCCAGCTGACAGGGGGCGAGGACACTGAAGCTTTCTTT
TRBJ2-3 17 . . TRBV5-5 CASSSLGRPLSTDTQYF TGTGCCAGCAGCTCCTTGGGGCGGCCCTTAAGCACAGATACGCAGTATTTT
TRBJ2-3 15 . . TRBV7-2 CASSLGVSGSDTQYF TGTGCCAGCAGCTTAGGAGTATCGGGATCAGATACGCAGTATTTT
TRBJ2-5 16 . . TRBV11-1 CASSLAFLGLQETQYF TGTGCCAGCAGCTTAGCGTTCCTGGGCCTCCAAGAGACCCAGTACTTC
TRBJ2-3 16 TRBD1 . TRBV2 CASSDFTGGNTDTQYF TGTGCCAGCAGTGATTTTACAGGGGGCAATACAGATACGCAGTATTTT
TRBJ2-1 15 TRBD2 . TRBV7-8 CASSSPRWREGYPFF TGTGCCAGCAGCTCGCCCCGGTGGCGGGAGGGTTACCCGTTCTTC
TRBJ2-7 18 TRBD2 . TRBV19 CASSLGRAQRGSSYELYF TGTGCCAGTAGTCTAGGACGGGCACAGCGGGGGAGCTCCTACGAGCTGTACTTC
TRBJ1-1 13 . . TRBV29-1 CSVDILGGAEAFF TGCAGCGTTGATATCCTGGGAGGGGCTGAAGCTTTCTTT
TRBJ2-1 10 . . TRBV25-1 CASSAGKQFF TGTGCCAGCAGTGCAGGCAAGCAGTTCTTC
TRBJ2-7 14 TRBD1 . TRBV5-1 CASSSTGVAYEQYF TGCGCCAGCAGCTCCACAGGGGTGGCCTACGAGCAGTACTTC
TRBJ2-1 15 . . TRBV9 CASSSQAGHNNEQFF TGTGCCAGCAGCAGCCAGGCAGGACATAACAATGAGCAGTTCTTC
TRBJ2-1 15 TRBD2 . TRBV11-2 CASSLVGLKINEQFF TGTGCCAGCAGCTTGGTGGGACTAAAAATCAATGAGCAGTTCTTC
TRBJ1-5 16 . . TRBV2 CASSERAVDSNQPQHF TGTGCCAGCAGTGAAAGGGCAGTTGATAGCAATCAGCCCCAGCATTTT
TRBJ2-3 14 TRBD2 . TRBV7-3 CASSTSGAADTQYF TGTGCCAGCAGTACTAGCGGGGCTGCAGATACGCAGTATTTT
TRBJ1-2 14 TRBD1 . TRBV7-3 CASSSGTGGNGYTF TGTGCCAGCAGCTCTGGGACAGGGGGTAATGGCTACACCTTC
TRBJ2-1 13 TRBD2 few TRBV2 CASSEKRELEQFF TGTGCCAGCAGTGAAAAGCGGGAGCTTGAGCAGTTCTTC
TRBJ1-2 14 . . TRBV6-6 CATGGGTTNYGYTF TGTGCCACCGGTGGGGGGACCACTAACTATGGCTACACCTTC
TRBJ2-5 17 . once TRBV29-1 CSAPGSLLVGSRETQYF TGCAGCGCCCCTGGTTCCCTACTAGTCGGGAGTAGGGAGACCCAGTACTTC
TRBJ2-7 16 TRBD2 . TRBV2 CASSARIAGVVREQYF TGTGCCAGCAGTGCGAGAATAGCGGGAGTAGTTCGAGAGCAGTACTTC
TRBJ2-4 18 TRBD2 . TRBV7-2 CASTTDGGGRGAKNIQYF TGTGCCAGCACGACGGACGGGGGGGGCCGGGGAGCCAAAAACATTCAGTACTTC
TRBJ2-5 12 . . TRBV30 CAWSGGGKTQYF TGTGCCTGGAGCGGAGGCGGGAAGACCCAGTACTTC
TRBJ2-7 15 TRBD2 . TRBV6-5 CASSYSASGLYEQYF TGTGCCAGCAGTTACTCGGCTAGCGGCCTGTACGAGCAGTACTTC
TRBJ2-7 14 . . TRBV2 CASSEVLDSYEQYF TGTGCCAGCAGTGAAGTCCTCGACTCCTACGAGCAGTACTTC
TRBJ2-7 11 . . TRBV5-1 CASSSHYEQYF TGCGCCAGCAGCTCCCACTACGAGCAGTACTTC
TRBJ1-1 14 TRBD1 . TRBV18 CASSSDRGKTEAFF TGTGCCAGCTCATCCGACAGGGGAAAAACTGAAGCTTTCTTT
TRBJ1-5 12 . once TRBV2 CASSESGQPQHF TGTGCCAGCAGTGAATCCGGTCAGCCCCAGCATTTT
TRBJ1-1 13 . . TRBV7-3 CASSPFGDTEAFF TGTGCCAGCAGCCCATTCGGGGACACTGAAGCTTTCTTT
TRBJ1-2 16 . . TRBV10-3 CAISESNIGVAYGYTF TGTGCCATCAGTGAGTCGAATATTGGGGTTGCTTATGGCTACACCTTC
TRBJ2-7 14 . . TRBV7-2 CASSLSAAGYEQYF TGTGCCAGCAGCTTATCCGCGGCGGGCTACGAGCAGTACTTC
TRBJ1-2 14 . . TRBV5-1 CASSLDMSPYGYTF TGCGCCAGCAGCTTGGACATGTCACCTTATGGCTACACCTTC
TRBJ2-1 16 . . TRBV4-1 CASSQINMLSYNEQFF TGCGCCAGCAGCCAAATTAACATGCTCTCCTACAATGAGCAGTTCTTC
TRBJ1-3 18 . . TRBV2 CASSVRRRVRSSGNTIYF TGTGCCAGCAGTGTGCGTCGGAGGGTGAGGAGCTCTGGAAACACCATATATTTT
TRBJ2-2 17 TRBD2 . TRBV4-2 CASSLRTSGGNTGELFF TGTGCCAGCAGCCTTCGGACTAGCGGGGGTAACACCGGGGAGCTGTTTTTT
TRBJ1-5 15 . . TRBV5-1 CASSFTGTHNQPQHF TGCGCCAGCAGCTTTACCGGGACACATAATCAGCCCCAGCATTTT
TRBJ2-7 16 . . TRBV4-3 CASSQEGDGGSYEQYF TGCGCCAGCAGCCAAGAGGGGGACGGAGGCTCCTACGAGCAGTACTTC
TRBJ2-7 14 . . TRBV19 CASSTGHTALGQYF TGTGCCAGTAGTACGGGTCACACTGCGTTGGGGCAGTACTTC
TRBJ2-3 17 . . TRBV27 CASSLGLVTTRTETQYF TGTGCCAGCAGTTTGGGTTTGGTGACAACTAGAACAGAGACGCAGTATTTT
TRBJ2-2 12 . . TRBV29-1 CSVGGRGGELFF TGCAGCGTTGGAGGGCGCGGCGGGGAGCTGTTTTTT
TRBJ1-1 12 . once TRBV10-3 CAISESRNEAFF TGTGCCATCAGTGAGTCGCGCAATGAAGCTTTCTTT
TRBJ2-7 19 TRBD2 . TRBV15 CATSRDPLRGAGGPGEQYF TGTGCCACCAGCAGAGATCCCCTTAGGGGAGCGGGAGGGCCGGGGGAGCAGTACTTC
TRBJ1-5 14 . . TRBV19 CASTRPQGSQPQHF TGTGCCAGTACCCGGCCCCAGGGCAGCCAGCCCCAGCATTTT
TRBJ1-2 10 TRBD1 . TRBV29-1 CSAGTGGYTF TGCAGCGCCGGGACAGGGGGCTACACCTTC
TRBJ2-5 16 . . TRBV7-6 CASSRGQIRSQETQYF TGTGCCAGCAGCCGTGGACAGATAAGGAGTCAAGAGACCCAGTACTTC
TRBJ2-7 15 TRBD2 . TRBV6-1 CASSEVGSGRGEQYF TGTGCCAGCAGTGAAGTTGGTAGCGGGAGGGGGGAGCAGTACTTC
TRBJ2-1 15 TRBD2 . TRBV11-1 CASSPTSGGYNEQFF TGTGCCAGCAGCCCGACTAGCGGGGGCTACAATGAGCAGTTCTTC
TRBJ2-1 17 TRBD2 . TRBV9 CASSVAPRSGRVNEQFF TGTGCCAGCAGCGTAGCCCCGAGGAGCGGGAGGGTCAATGAGCAGTTCTTC